This T cell receptor (beta chain) emerged from a study of blood T cell repertoires in COVID-19 (dated by TCRdb to 2019 to 2021). Looking at the study overall: Samples covering the acute and convalescent phases of COVID-19 were provided by collaborators in the United States, Italy and Spain. A freely available public database, intended as a resource for researchers studying the immune response to SARS-CoV-2, is where the repertoires were released. Deeply sampled blood TCRbeta repertoires from subjects exposed to, actively infected with, or recovered from COVID-19 were included in the dataset. A de-identified subject ID, COVID-19 status, age in years and sex were almost always included in the sample metadata. Samples were obtained from the ongoing ImmuneRACE study (first 160 participants) and from 1,000 to 1,500 subjects provided by 6 global collaborators. Where available, HLA class I and class II types were obtained from metadata supplied by the sample provider rather than from assay-based typing. The material from the prospective study consisted of cDNA or gDNA derived from T cells, B-cell-depleted T cells, or PBMCs.

TCRbeta CDR3 regions were amplified from genomic DNA using the immunoSEQ Assay, a bias-controlled multiplex PCR. Processing in the source paper ran as follows. The number of nucleated cells in each sample was estimated by amplification of reference gene primers within the assay. Sequence reads were collapsed and filtered to measure the absolute abundance of every unique TCRbeta CDR3 rearrangement. Productive Simpson clonality was computed per sample as the square root of Simpson's diversity index over productive rearrangements. TCRdb stores this immuneACCESS table with in-frame sequences only. Part of the clones is absent; in the studies checked, under half of the shortfall reflects unresolved V genes, and no reason is known for the rest. That table furnishes V, J and clone size, whereas the DNA furnished D and trimming. The sample contains 45,000 to 55,000 clones, 70% to 90% of them found a single time. 10% to 15% of the sample is held by the ten biggest clonotypes.

Of note for this clone: Its antigen remains undetermined. No base quality values were provided; no much bigger clone lies one nucleotide off.

The germline V gene sets CDR1 to SGHVS and CDR2 to FNYEAQ. The CDR3 runs 14 amino acids, cysteine and phenylalanine included. The DNA shown is the 42-base CDR3, in frame from base 1. Clipping removes 10 bases from V and 6 bases from J, with 11 as the unmatched junction base count. Each collaborating institution followed its own protocols to collect whole blood in K2EDTA tubes. Collaborator samples were shipped for TCRbeta analysis as frozen whole blood, isolated PBMCs, or DNA extracted from either sample type. Summary of the overall study and its limitations: How much clinical and demographic metadata was included differed by source and by participant, and the metadata was provided uncurated.

Sequencing was carried out using peripheral blood. The sequence came from a man aged 70-80 years with active COVID-19. The chain is encoded by TRBV7-6 joined to TRBJ2-2; 7 middle bases align to TRBD2. CDR3 sequence: CATTPGGLAGELFF. The DNA sequence is as follows: TGTGCCACCACACCGGGAGGTCTTGCCGGGGAGCTGTTTTTT.